This TCR beta chain was captured in a study of shared clonotypes between healthy human individuals. Study information: Three plates each covered CD4 naive and memory; CD8 naive two, CD8 memory one.

Only one count was recorded for this clone. Source study methods: ImmunoSEQ output lacked quality scores and full-length reads, limiting matched filtering. Here immunoSEQ multiplex PCR was the method, and the copy in TCRdb shows in-frame clones only, minus some. From that table come the V and J calls and clone size; the DNA was used to work out D and trimming. This sample has a few million clones, with approximately 93% found just once. A split of CD4+ cells into CD45RA+ naive and CD45RA-negative memory subsets was performed. This TCR came from a man aged 18 to 30 in good health. Some clones in this sample may be carry-over from other donors' samples. What was sequenced was naive CD4+ T cells from PBMCs. Subset denoted: CD45RA+ positively selected.

CDR3 sequence: CASSQPRTGNYNEQFF. Written as DNA, the CDR3 is TGCGCCAGCAGCCAACCTAGGACAGGAAACTACAATGAGCAGTTCTTC. The rearrangement uses TRBV4-1 and TRBJ2-1; 7 bases are a match to TRBD1. CDR3 length equals 16 residues. CDR1 and CDR2 from the germline V gene are MGHRA and YSYEKL. V was pared by 2 bases and J by 3 bases, with 7 bases of the junction left unmatched.